The 30 T cell receptor beta chains listed next were all sequenced from one sample in a study of cytomegalovirus exposure and HLA in healthy donors. The PCR was carried out with 60 Vbeta primers and 13 Jbeta primers. Assay used: immunoSEQ multiplex PCR; TCRdb lists only in-frame clones, some missing. The data contain about 160,000 clones, roughly 85% of them singletons. The sample consisted of PBMCs. These receptors originate from a man younger than 35 in good health and CMV-seropositive.

This clone was seen just once. The V and J genes are TRBV5-1 and TRBJ2-5; possibly TRBD2 for D (6 bases). Looked up from germline, CDR1 is SGHRS and CDR2 is YFSETQ. V gave up 4 bases and J gave up 5 bases, with 18 bases separating them. This CDR3 region has 15 residues. The CDR3 here is CASSLRLGSGETQYF. CDR3 DNA sequence: TGCGCCAGCAGCCTTCGACTAGGATCGGGGGAGACCCAGTACTTC.

The J gene is TRBJ2-3, the V gene TRBV27, with a possible D match to TRBD2 (5 bases). Trimming cost V 0 bases and J 5 bases, with 12 bases left between them. Germline CDR1 is MNHEY and CDR2 is SMNVEV (reference sequence). The CDR3 runs to 15 residues. The CDR3 DNA reads as TGTGCCAGCAGTTTATCGAGGTTTCGGGGAGATACGCAGTATTTT. This encodes CASSLSRFRGDTQYF.

V gene TRBV13 combines with J gene TRBJ1-3; D gene uncertain. Germline CDR1 PRHDT, CDR2 FYEKMQ (reference sequence). CDR3 size: 16 residues. The V end lost 5 bases, the J end lost 0 bases, and 14 bases lay between the germline ends. The CDR3, as DNA: TGTGCCAGCAGCCCGCGGGGAGGGTTCTCTGGAAACACCATATATTTT. Translation gives CASSPRGGFSGNTIYF.

The chain couples TRBV6-1 to TRBJ2-7; 10 nucleotides line up with TRBD2. V dropped 6 bases and J dropped 3; count of bases not matched to a gene: 8. The CDR3 is 15 residues long. Germline-derived CDR1 and CDR2 are MNHNS and SASEGT. CDR3 coding DNA: TGTGCCAGCAGCCTTGGACTAGCGGATTACTACGAGCAGTACTTC. Residues: CASSLGLADYYEQYF.

The rearrangement joins TRBV2 to TRBJ2-2; TRBD1 is a possible D gene (6 bases). Germline CDR1 is SNHLY and CDR2 is FYNNEI. The CDR3 loop spans 18 amino acids. Trimming cost V 6 bases and J 0 bases, with 20 bases left between them. CDR3 residues: CASRVKGSGTTNTGELFF. The CDR3 region has the DNA TGTGCCAGCAGAGTAAAAGGTTCCGGGACAACGAACACCGGGGAGCTGTTTTTT.

The chain uses TRBV9 and TRBJ2-1; 14 bases match TRBD2. The CDR3 sequence is 20 residues long. Trimming at V came to 3 bases and at J to 0 bases, leaving 11 bases not matched to a gene. The germline gives CDR1 SGDLS, CDR2 YYNGEE. CDR3 sequence reads: CASSGGPGLAGESSYNEQFF. The CDR3 DNA follows: TGTGCCAGCAGCGGGGGCCCGGGACTAGCGGGGGAGAGCTCCTACAATGAGCAGTTCTTC.

V is TRBV20-1 and J is TRBJ1-2, with a tentative D call TRBD1 (6 bases). V was clipped by 7 bases and J by 6 bases, with 9 bases between them. The CDR3 has 10 residues. Germline V gene sequence: CDR1 DFQATT, CDR2 SNEGSKA (reference sequence). The CDR3 loop is CSDRDNGYTF. The CDR3 coding sequence is TGCAGTGACAGGGATAATGGCTACACCTTC.

About this clone itself: Relative to the germline gene, one junction end is altered; a read error may explain this. Other nucleotide sequences in the sample specify the same CDR3. CDR3 residues: CASRNRNNQPQHF. The CDR3 bases are TGTGCCAGCAGGAACAGGAATAATCAGCCTCAGCATTTT. The V call is TRBV2, the J call TRBJ1-5, with TRBD1 as a possible D gene (5 bases). CDR1 is SNHLY, CDR2 FYNNEI, per germline. This CDR3 is built from 13 residues.

A few counts support this clone. The rearrangement links TRBV6-4 to TRBJ2-2; TRBD2 agrees at 8 bases. The CDR3 totals 14 residues. Per the germline V gene, CDR1 is MRHNA and CDR2 is SNTAGT. V shed 2 bases, J shed 4 bases, and the junction held 0 bases outside the gene matches. For the CDR3, the DNA is TGTGCCAGCAGTGACGGGACTAGCACCGGGGAGCTGTTTTTT. Amino acid sequence: CASSDGTSTGELFF.

The rearrangement uses TRBV7-9 and TRBJ2-3, with D maybe TRBD1 (5 bases). V lost 4 bases and J 6 bases, leaving 14 bases between the germline ends. Per germline, CDR1 SEHNR and CDR2 FQNEAQ (reference sequence). The CDR3 totals 14 residues. This CDR3 reads CASSSRAREDTQYF. CDR3 in DNA: TGTGCCAGCAGCTCCAGGGCTAGAGAGGATACGCAGTATTTT. The full variable domain, in which reference TRBV7-9 and TRBJ2-3 provide the parts outside the CDR3, is DTGVSQNPRHKITKRGQNVTFRCDPISEHNRLYWYRQTLGQGPEFLTYFQNEAQLEKSRLLSDRFSAERPKGSFSTLEIQRTEQGDSAMYLCASSSRAREDTQYFGPGTRLTVL.

V is TRBV15 and J is TRBJ2-7; 7 nucleotides agree with TRBD1. The CDR3 contains 14 residues. Trimming took 1 base from V and 5 from J; bases not matched to a gene: 5. Germline V gene sequence: CDR1 LNHNV, CDR2 YYDKDF (reference sequence). The DNA of the CDR3 is TGTGCCACCAGCAGAGTAGACAGGGCGGACGAGCAGTACTTC. As protein: CATSRVDRADEQYF.

This clone was observed once. The chain recombines TRBV11-2 with TRBJ2-5; D possibly corresponds to TRBD2 (5 bases). CDR1 and CDR2 (germline): SGHAT, FQNNGV. The germline V and J ends were trimmed by 3 bases and 5 bases, with 16 bases remaining between them. The CDR3 extends over 15 amino acids. The CDR3 region is CASSFTGSARETQYF. The DNA for the CDR3 is TGTGCCAGCAGCTTCACGGGATCCGCGAGGGAGACCCAGTACTTC.

This chain joins TRBV20-1 and TRBJ2-5; D remains unclear. Germline lookup yields CDR1 DFQATT and CDR2 SNEGSKA (reference sequence). Trimming left V 7 bases short and J 3 bases short, with 9 bases between. This CDR3 spans 11 amino acids. DNA for the CDR3: TGCAGTGTAACGCGGAAAGAGACCCAGTACTTC. Translation: CSVTRKETQYF.

The rearrangement links TRBV7-9 to TRBJ2-1; 8 bases agree with TRBD1. V trimming: 5 bases; J trimming: 2 bases; junction bases outside the gene matches: 5. The CDR3 consists of 15 residues. The germline V gene has CDR1 SEHNR and CDR2 FQNEAQ (reference sequence). This chain's CDR3 is CASSQGQGAYNEQFF. CDR3 DNA sequence: TGTGCCAGCAGCCAAGGACAGGGTGCCTACAATGAGCAGTTCTTC.

This chain uses TRBV5-1 with TRBJ2-2; D call uncertain. The V end was cut by 0 bases, the J end by 1 base, with 10 bases between. Germline V gene sequence: CDR1 SGHRS, CDR2 YFSETQ. The CDR3 is 16 residues long. CDR3 protein: CASSLDHGGNTGELFF. The CDR3 nucleotides read TGCGCCAGCAGCTTGGACCACGGTGGGAACACCGGGGAGCTGTTTTTT. Drawing the rest from reference TRBV5-1 and TRBJ2-2, the complete variable domain is KAGVTQTPRYLIKTRGQQVTLSCSPISGHRSVSWYQQTPGQGLQFLFEYFSETQRNKGNFPGRFSGRQFSNSRSEMNVSTLELGDSALYLCASSLDHGGNTGELFFGEGSRLTVL.

This clone has a single count. J is TRBJ2-7 and V is TRBV7-6; a possible D gene is TRBD1 (5 bases). The V end lost 2 bases, the J end lost 4 bases, and 9 bases lay between the germline ends. Per the germline V gene, CDR1 is SGHVS and CDR2 is FNYEAQ. The CDR3 is made up of 13 amino acids. The CDR3 loop reads CASSLTQGYEQYF. The CDR3 DNA reads as TGTGCCAGCAGCTTAACCCAGGGATACGAGCAGTACTTC.

The chain has TRBV4-3 and TRBJ2-3; D gene uncertain. V was trimmed by 0 bases and J by 2 bases, leaving 9 bases between them. CDR1 LGHNA and CDR2 YSLEER come from the germline V gene. The CDR3 has 15 residues. As DNA, the CDR3 is TGCGCCAGCAGCCAAGATGGGCAGTTCACAGATACGCAGTATTTT. Amino acids: CASSQDGQFTDTQYF.

The V gene is TRBV5-1, the J gene TRBJ2-7; D is possibly TRBD1 (6 bases). Trimming stripped 0 bases from V and 2 bases from J, with 6 bases between. This CDR3 has 13 residues. The V gene's germline CDR1 is SGHRS and CDR2 YFSETQ. CDR3 nucleotides: TGCGCCAGCAGCTTGGAGGGGGCCTACGAGCAGTACTTC. Translation: CASSLEGAYEQYF.

The chain has TRBV19 and TRBJ1-3; D is possibly TRBD1 (6 bases). Germline CDR1 reads LNHDA; CDR2 reads SQIVND (reference sequence). This CDR3 is built from 15 residues. The V gene lost 7 bases and the J gene lost 1 base, with 14 bases spanning the gap. CDR3 loop: CASNQGRPSGNTIYF. DNA for the CDR3: TGTGCCAGTAATCAGGGGCGTCCTTCTGGAAACACCATATATTTT.

This clone has only one observation. The rearrangement joins TRBV19 to TRBJ2-1, with D maybe TRBD2 (5 bases). Germline loops: CDR1 LNHDA, CDR2 SQIVND (reference sequence). The germline V and J ends were trimmed by 7 bases and 4 bases, with 8 bases remaining between them. The CDR3 is made up of 12 amino acids. The CDR3 loop reads CASKRGYNEQFF. The CDR3 bases are TGTGCCAGTAAACGGGGATACAATGAGCAGTTCTTC.

V gene TRBV6-1 combines with J gene TRBJ2-2, with 7 bases fitting TRBD1. With V trimmed by 5 bases and J by 0 bases, 3 bases remained unmatched. The CDR3 contains 15 residues. The germline CDR1 and CDR2 sequences are MNHNS and SASEGT. CDR3 residues: CASSRTGTNTGELFF. The CDR3 DNA follows: TGTGCCAGCAGTCGGACAGGAACGAACACCGGGGAGCTGTTTTTT.

The chain joins TRBV11-3 to TRBJ2-5; possible D gene TRBD2, 7 bases. CDR1 and CDR2 from the germline V gene are SGHNT and YENEEA. V lost 2 bases and J lost 5, with 12 bases in between. The CDR3 spans 14 residues. CDR3 residues: CASSLRGGMETQYF. The CDR3 nucleotides are TGTGCCAGCAGCTTAAGGGGGGGAATGGAGACCCAGTACTTC. Full variable domain (missing parts from reference TRBV11-3 and TRBJ2-5): EAGVVQSPRYKIIEKKQPVAFWCNPISGHNTLYWYLQNLGQGPELLIRYENEEAVDDSQLPKDRFSAERLKGVDSTLKIQPAELGDSAVYLCASSLRGGMETQYFGPGTRLLVL.

About this clone: Germline and junction disagree at one end, which may indicate a read error. This chain connects TRBV19 to TRBJ1-5, with D unresolved. The CDR3 runs 14 residues. Germline CDR1 and CDR2: LNHDA and SQIVND (reference sequence). The CDR3 nucleotides read TGTGCCAGTAGTCTAGAAACTTCCAATCAGCCCCAGCATTTT. The encoded protein is CASSLETSNQPQHF.

The rearrangement joins TRBV6-1 to TRBJ1-5; 7 nucleotides align to TRBD1. V was clipped by 5 bases and J by 6 bases; unmatched bases: 10. The germline V gene has CDR1 MNHNS and CDR2 SASEGT. The CDR3 consists of 15 residues. CDR3 coding DNA: TGTGCCAGCAGTAATTACAGGGGAAGGAGTCAGCCCCAGCATTTT. Amino acid sequence: CASSNYRGRSQPQHF.

This chain uses TRBV19 with TRBJ1-2; 7 bases map to TRBD1. Germline values: CDR1 LNHDA, CDR2 SQIVND (reference sequence). The CDR3 is made up of 15 amino acids. J gave up 2 bases and V 6 bases, and 9 bases lay outside the gene matches. The DNA of the CDR3 is TGTGCCAGTAGGCCACCCGGGACAGCCAACTATGGCTACACCTTC. Amino acid sequence: CASRPPGTANYGYTF. The full variable domain, completed using reference TRBV19 and TRBJ1-2, is DGGITQSPKYLFRKEGQNVTLSCEQNLNHDAMYWYRQDPGQGLRLIYYSQIVNDFQKGDIAEGYSVSREKKESFPLTVTSAQKNPTAFYLCASRPPGTANYGYTFGSGTRLTVV.

The chain uses TRBV5-1 and TRBJ2-7; 11 bases agree with TRBD1. The CDR3 consists of 15 residues. After removal of 5 bases from V and 3 bases from J, the junction contained 7 bases not matched to a gene. Germline CDR1 reads SGHRS; CDR2 reads YFSETQ. The CDR3 protein is CASSQDRGLVYEQYF. CDR3 coding DNA: TGCGCCAGCAGTCAGGACAGGGGGCTTGTCTACGAGCAGTACTTC. The variable domain in full, completed from reference TRBV5-1 and TRBJ2-7, reads KAGVTQTPRYLIKTRGQQVTLSCSPISGHRSVSWYQQTPGQGLQFLFEYFSETQRNKGNFPGRFSGRQFSNSRSEMNVSTLELGDSALYLCASSQDRGLVYEQYFGPGTRLTVT.

The chain recombines TRBV21-1 with TRBJ1-3. TRBV21-1 has pseudogene status. The CDR3 has 15 residues. The CDR3 loop reads CASSKWRGSGNTIYF. CDR3 nucleotides: TGTGCCAGCAGCAAGTGGAGGGGCTCTGGAAACACCATATATTTT.

The gene calls are TRBV19 and TRBJ1-4; possibly TRBD1 for D (5 bases). This CDR3 comprises 19 residues. The germline V gene encodes CDR1 LNHDA and CDR2 SQIVND (reference sequence). V lost 4 bases to trimming and J lost 7 bases, with 28 bases between them. In DNA, the CDR3 is TGTGCCAGTAGTACCCCTCCGGGCAGGGAAGAAGGAGAGAGTGAAAAACTGTTTTTT. This encodes CASSTPPGREEGESEKLFF. The whole variable domain, filled in from reference TRBV19 and TRBJ1-4, reads DGGITQSPKYLFRKEGQNVTLSCEQNLNHDAMYWYRQDPGQGLRLIYYSQIVNDFQKGDIAEGYSVSREKKESFPLTVTSAQKNPTAFYLCASSTPPGREEGESEKLFFGSGTQLSVL.

This clone turned up a few times. The V and J genes are TRBV7-9 and TRBJ1-1, with D perhaps TRBD1 (5 bases). Between the trimmed V and J ends, which lost 3 bases and 1 base, there was a span of 6 bases. CDR1 SEHNR and CDR2 FQNEAQ come from the germline V gene (reference sequence). The CDR3 runs to 13 residues. In nucleotides, the CDR3 is TGTGCCAGCAGCTTTACAGGGAACACTGAAGCTTTCTTT. Its translation: CASSFTGNTEAFF.

V and J are TRBV7-6 and TRBJ2-3, with 7 bases matching TRBD2. Trimming removed 5 bases from V and 4 bases from J; junction bases left unmatched: 12. Germline values: CDR1 SGHVS, CDR2 FNYEAQ. The CDR3 is made up of 16 amino acids. The CDR3 is CASSNPGRGSADTQYF. As DNA, the CDR3 is TGTGCCAGCAGCAACCCTGGGCGGGGGTCGGCAGATACGCAGTATTTT.